This TCR beta chain stems from a study of glioma-infiltrating T cells after dendritic cell vaccination (dated by TCRdb to about 2016). Some background on the complete study: A cohort of 15 glioblastoma patients from Phase I and II dendritic cell vaccination trials was included, of whom 9 were newly diagnosed and 6 had recurrent disease. The vaccine was prepared from monocyte-derived dendritic cells that were cultured for roughly seven days with IL-4 and GM-CSF and then pulsed overnight with autologous tumor lysate. Survival after dendritic cell vaccination was correlated with TCR sequencing metrics, including TIL content and tumor-blood repertoire overlap. Between about 2003 and 2013, patients were given autologous tumor lysate-pulsed dendritic cell vaccination. Three intradermal dendritic cell vaccine injections were administered to patients at biweekly intervals in the arm below the axilla. Deep sequencing of TCR beta CDR3 regions was used to quantify tumor-infiltrating lymphocyte content and compare tumor and blood repertoires in dendritic cell-vaccinated glioblastoma patients.

The CDR3, from cysteine to phenylalanine, totals 18 residues. Only the CDR3 portion is preserved as DNA: 54 bases, with reading frame beginning at the first base. TCRB CDR3 regions were amplified from about 2 ug genomic DNA, or all available DNA if less, using the immunoSEQ assay. For multiplex PCR, 60 forward primers for TCR V beta segments and 13 reverse primers for J beta segments were used. To estimate reads per starting template, synthetic control templates were spiked into each sample at limiting dilution. Reads of 87 bp were generated by sequencing on the Illumina HiSeq System. Per the original workflow: To remove PCR and sequencing errors, closely related sequences were merged with a nearest neighbor algorithm. TCR overlap was defined as the percentage of unique tumor TCR beta sequences that were also found in the peripheral blood of the same patient. TCRdb re-hosts the immuneACCESS table, in-frame sequences only. Its copies lack some clones; in the studies checked, an unresolved V gene accounts for under half of them, and the cause for the rest is not known. The DNA was the basis for D and trimming; V, J and clone size are from that table. The sample table lists around 60,000 clones, around nine tenths of them with a count of one. 9.5% to 13% of the sample is taken by the ten largest.

The time point label on this specimen signifies: after dendritic cell vaccination, including at tumor progression/relapse. Patients were selected on the basis of adequate residual fresh-frozen tumor tissue and more than two years of available survival data. An isocitrate dehydrogenase mutation was not carried by any of the glioblastoma patients, although molecular status was otherwise variable. PBMC collection took place before vaccination, two weeks after the third vaccination, and at tumor progression if progression occurred. The Qiagen DNeasy Blood extraction Kit was used for extraction of genomic DNA. Overall study results and their limits: The cohort was small and heterogeneous, only a few patients had full blood and tumor sets, and even fewer had initial-recurrent tumor pairs. Longer time to progression and overall survival after dendritic cell vaccination were predicted by higher estimated pretreatment TIL content. The TCR overlap response model with three groups was called speculative and said to need prospective validation. TCR clonality showed no direct relationship with survival, which suggests that a diverse polyclonal response may be important.

With respect to this clone: The target of this receptor is not known. Base qualities are not at hand, and no much larger clone is one base apart.

The chain couples TRBV21-1 to TRBJ2-7; the table's D call of TRBD1 was not tested on the DNA. TRBV21-1 is a pseudogene. This receptor was taken from a human donor with glioblastoma. The starting material was blood, obtained after dendritic cell vaccination. Here is the DNA: TGTGCCAGCAGATTGCCAGAGAATCCTTCGGCAGGGCCCAACGAGCAGTACTTC. This sequence encodes CASRLPENPSAGPNEQYF.